One and the same sample provided the 26 T cell receptor beta chains below, sequenced in a study of T cells expressing NK-cell markers. TCRdb re-called the 5' RACE reads; every CDR3 protein appears as one record, without DNA. The table counts some 140,000 distinct CDR3 sequences; around 35% lies in the top ten. The material sequenced was blood T cells: a sorted CD56 or NKG2C T cell subset, CD4+ or CD8+ T cells, or bulk PBMC T cells (not recorded which). These receptor sequences come from a woman in her forties or fifties in good health.

This chain links TRBV20-1 with TRBJ1-1. Germline V gene sequence: CDR1 DFQATT, CDR2 SNEGSKA (reference sequence). This CDR3 comprises 13 residues. CDR3 in amino acids: CSAPAEVDTEAFF.

V gene TRBV5-1 combines with J gene TRBJ2-3; TCRdb gives TRBD2 as the D gene, but with no DNA this cannot be confirmed. The CDR3 runs 18 residues. Looked up from germline, CDR1 is SGHRS and CDR2 is YFSETQ. The CDR3 sequence: CASSRTSGRPKGTDTQYF.

J is TRBJ1-1 and V is TRBV15. This CDR3 spans 14 amino acids. From germline, CDR1 is LNHNV and CDR2 YYDKDF (reference sequence). The CDR3 protein is CATSWEEVNTEAFF.

V gene TRBV3-1 combines with J gene TRBJ1-1. The CDR3 sequence is 13 residues long. Germline assignment: CDR1 LGHDT and CDR2 YNNKEL (reference sequence). Here the CDR3 reads CASSQDLYTEAFF.

This rearrangement joins TRBV25-1 to TRBJ1-4; TCRdb's assignment of TRBD1 cannot be checked, as there is no DNA. Germline V gene lookup returns CDR1 MGHDK and CDR2 SYGVNS. The CDR3 contains 14 residues. The CDR3 protein is CASSFTGTPEKLFF.

The CDR3 sequence: CSARGPQIGLAVYNEQFF. The chain links TRBV20-1 to TRBJ2-1; as DNA is missing, the TRBD2 call by TCRdb cannot be tested. CDR1 and CDR2 from the germline V gene are DFQATT and SNEGSKA (reference sequence). This CDR3 region has 18 residues.

This sequence joins TRBV6-6 and TRBJ2-7; lacking DNA, the TRBD2 call made by TCRdb goes unchecked. Per the germline V gene, CDR1 is MNHNY and CDR2 is SVGAGI (reference sequence). The CDR3 has 13 residues. CDR3: CASTVALVYEQYF.

V usage is TRBV4-1 and J usage is TRBJ1-5. The CDR3 sequence is 13 residues long. Germline CDR1 reads MGHRA; CDR2 reads YSYEKL. CDR3 sequence: CASSQDLRRPQHF.

The rearrangement links TRBV7-9 to TRBJ1-1; TCRdb outputs TRBD1, but without DNA this stays unchecked. Looked up from germline, CDR1 is SEHNR and CDR2 is FQNEAQ (reference sequence). The CDR3 length is 14 residues. CDR3 sequence reads: CASSSTGGLSEAFF.

The chain carries TRBV7-9 and TRBJ2-3; the TCRdb call, TRBD2, lacks DNA for checking. CDR1 SEHNR and CDR2 FQNEAQ come from the germline V gene (reference sequence). This CDR3 is built from 16 residues. CDR3 amino acids: CASRGRLAPSTDTQYF.

The V and J genes are TRBV4-1 and TRBJ1-1. Per the germline V gene, CDR1 is MGHRA and CDR2 is YSYEKL. The CDR3 is 13 amino acids. CDR3: CASSHQTNTEAFF.

The rearrangement joins TRBV11-3 to TRBJ2-4; the D gene TCRdb calls, TRBD1, cannot be checked with no DNA. Germline V gene data show CDR1 as SGHNT and CDR2 as YENEEA. CDR3 length equals 12 residues. The CDR3 is CASSRPGNIQYF.

The CDR3 loop is CASSLSTELYPNQPQHF. This sequence joins TRBV7-6 and TRBJ1-5. This CDR3 comprises 17 residues. Germline V gives CDR1 SGHVS, CDR2 FNYEAQ.

The chain links TRBV11-2 to TRBJ2-5; TCRdb's assignment of TRBD2 cannot be checked, as there is no DNA. Germline loops: CDR1 SGHAT, CDR2 FQNNGV. This CDR3 has 16 residues. This chain's CDR3 is CASTPWGEGHWETQYF.

V usage is TRBV2 and J usage is TRBJ2-4; TCRdb's D gene call, TRBD2, goes unchecked for lack of DNA. Germline CDR1 is SNHLY and CDR2 is FYNNEI. The CDR3 is made up of 14 amino acids. CDR3 in amino acids: CASSGRDSKNIQYF.

This chain uses TRBV12-3 or TRBV12-4 with TRBJ2-7; with no DNA, the TCRdb D assignment of TRBD1 cannot be verified. The CDR3 length is 14 residues. CDR3 sequence reads: CASSWRQGVYEQYF.

The chain is built from TRBV3-1 and TRBJ2-1. Germline values: CDR1 LGHDT, CDR2 YNNKEL (reference sequence). CDR3 size: 16 residues. CDR3 amino acids: CASSQDKGGAYNEQFF.

The chain recombines TRBV7-3 with TRBJ2-2; there is no DNA to check the TCRdb D call of TRBD1. The CDR3 is 15 residues long. In germline, CDR1 is SGHTA, CDR2 FQGTGA. The chain's CDR3 is CASSHGQGAAGELFF. The whole variable domain, filled in from reference TRBV7-3 and TRBJ2-2, reads GAGVSQTPSNKVTEKGKYVELRCDPISGHTALYWYRQSLGQGPEFLIYFQGTGAADDSGLPNDRFFAVRPEGSVSTLKIQRTERGDSAVYLCASSHGQGAAGELFFGEGSRLTVL.

The genes are TRBV19 and TRBJ1-6; lacking DNA, the TRBD1 call made by TCRdb goes unchecked. CDR1 and CDR2 (germline): LNHDA, SQIVND (reference sequence). This CDR3 spans 14 amino acids. CDR3 amino acids: CASSIGQGNSPLHF.

The chain links TRBV27 to TRBJ1-1; TCRdb designates TRBD1, a call that cannot be tested without DNA. The germline CDR1 and CDR2 sequences are MNHEY and SMNVEV (reference sequence). The CDR3 loop spans 16 amino acids. The CDR3 sequence is CASSLPTSGTRTEAFF.

The chain recombines TRBV5-1 with TRBJ1-1. Germline assignment: CDR1 SGHRS and CDR2 YFSETQ. The CDR3 is 15 residues long. CDR3 sequence: CASSLGRYMNTEAFF. Using reference TRBV5-1 and TRBJ1-1 for the parts outside the CDR3, the full variable domain is KAGVTQTPRYLIKTRGQQVTLSCSPISGHRSVSWYQQTPGQGLQFLFEYFSETQRNKGNFPGRFSGRQFSNSRSEMNVSTLELGDSALYLCASSLGRYMNTEAFFGQGTRLTVV.

J is TRBJ1-1 and V is TRBV2; TCRdb outputs TRBD1, but without DNA this stays unchecked. This CDR3 has 14 residues. The germline CDR1 and CDR2 sequences are SNHLY and FYNNEI. CDR3 region: CASSDPGRDTEAFF. The full variable domain, completed using reference TRBV2 and TRBJ1-1, is EPEVTQTPSHQVTQMGQEVILRCVPISNHLYFYWYRQILGQKVEFLVSFYNNEISEKSEIFDDQFSVERPDGSNFTLKIRSTKLEDSAMYFCASSDPGRDTEAFFGQGTRLTVV.

The chain has TRBV29-1 and TRBJ1-1; TCRdb returns TRBD1, unconfirmable since there is no DNA. This CDR3 spans 14 amino acids. Germline-derived CDR1 and CDR2 are SQVTM and ANQGSEA. The CDR3 sequence: CSAPTGQSDTEAFF.

The chain has TRBV5-4 and TRBJ2-1; TCRdb reports TRBD2, a call that lacks DNA to check it against. This CDR3 comprises 16 residues. Germline-derived CDR1 and CDR2 are SGHNT and YYREEE (reference sequence). The CDR3 loop is CASSLATRGVNNEQFF.

The J gene is TRBJ2-2, the V gene TRBV10-3; TCRdb reports TRBD2, a call that lacks DNA to check it against. Germline V gene lookup returns CDR1 ENHRY and CDR2 SYGVKD. This CDR3 region has 17 residues. The CDR3 here is CAISDASGRDRAGELFF.

This rearrangement joins TRBV7-9 to TRBJ2-1. Germline values: CDR1 SEHNR, CDR2 FQNEAQ (reference sequence). CDR3 length: 15 amino acids. The CDR3 spells CASSPKADSYNEQFF. Combining the CDR3 with reference TRBV7-9 and TRBJ2-1 gives the whole variable domain DTGVSQNPRHKITKRGQNVTFRCDPISEHNRLYWYRQTLGQGPEFLTYFQNEAQLEKSRLLSDRFSAERPKGSFSTLEIQRTEQGDSAMYLCASSPKADSYNEQFFGPGTRLTVL.